Each of the 14 T cell receptor beta chains below was sequenced from the same sample in a study of vaccination effects on CD4 cells after COVID-19. Their antigens remain unidentified. Ahead of sequencing, the ViraFEST assay grew antigen-specific CD4+ T cells using viral peptide pools. It was after more than 8 days of culture that CD4+ T cells were isolated. The healthy vaccine recipients, who had no prior SARS-CoV-2 infection, showed negative nucleocapsid antibodies. Libraries were prepared by immunoSEQ multiplex PCR; TCRdb keeps only in-frame clonotypes and omits some of them. The table includes more than 35,000 clones, under 70% detected once. The source was CD4+ T cells from PBMCs cultured with HCoV-OC43 spike peptides, collected before COVID-19 vaccination. The subset: HCoV-OC43 spike overlapping peptide pool stimulation. All receptors derive from a human donor who received a COVID-19 vaccine.

The chain links TRBV10-1 to TRBJ2-1; D is unclear. The CDR3 loop spans 17 amino acids. The V gene's germline CDR1 is WNHNN and CDR2 SYGVQD (reference sequence). The V end was cut by 3 bases, the J end by 4 bases, with 19 bases between. The CDR3 protein is CASSEPIRDQIYNEQFF. The CDR3 region has the DNA TGCGCCAGCAGTGAACCAATCCGAGACCAGATATACAATGAGCAGTTCTTC.

This sequence joins TRBV16 and TRBJ2-1; D assignment may be TRBD1 or TRBD2 (5 bases each). Germline CDR1 and CDR2: KGHSY and FQNENV. This CDR3 spans 14 amino acids. Trimming took off 3 bases at V and 6 bases at J, with 12 bases between the two ends. CDR3 coding DNA: TGTGCCAGCAGCCAGAGCCGTGGGGGCAATGAGCAGTTCTTC. Its translation is CASSQSRGGNEQFF.

In its sample, this clone was seen a few times. This chain uses TRBV18 with TRBJ1-3; possible D gene TRBD1, 6 bases. The V end lost 5 bases, the J end lost 0 bases, and 11 bases lay between the germline ends. The CDR3 runs to 15 residues. In germline, CDR1 is KGHSH, CDR2 LQKENI. The CDR3 nucleotides are TGTGCCAGCTCATGGGACACGAGCTCTGGAAACACCATATATTTT. This gives the protein CASSWDTSSGNTIYF. The complete variable domain, with remaining parts taken from reference TRBV18 and TRBJ1-3, reads NAGVMQNPRHLVRRRGQEARLRCSPMKGHSHVYWYRQLPEEGLKFMVYLQKENIIDESGMPKERFSAEFPKEGPSILRIQQVVRGDSAAYFCASSWDTSSGNTIYFGEGSWLTVV.

The CDR3 sequence: CASSSQGPNQPQHF. CDR3 nucleotides: TGTGCCAGCAGCTCTCAGGGGCCCAATCAGCCCCAGCATTTT. The V gene is TRBV7-8, the J gene TRBJ1-5; possible D gene TRBD1, 6 bases. In germline, CDR1 is SGHVS, CDR2 FQNEAQ. V was shortened by 4 bases and J by 3 bases, with 10 bases between the two germline ends. The CDR3 covers 14 residues.

The chain joins TRBV19 to TRBJ1-2, with TRBD1 identical over 7 bases. V dropped 4 bases and J dropped 0; count of bases not matched to a gene: 8. Per germline, CDR1 LNHDA and CDR2 SQIVND (reference sequence). The CDR3 has 16 amino acids. The CDR3: CASSTDRDRPNYGYTF. CDR3 bases: TGTGCCAGTAGTACCGACCGGGACAGACCTAACTATGGCTACACCTTC.

The chain recombines TRBV19 with TRBJ1-5, with no clear D. Between the trimmed V and J ends, which lost 7 bases and 1 base, there was a span of 14 bases. CDR3 size: 15 residues. Germline assignment: CDR1 LNHDA and CDR2 SQIVND (reference sequence). The CDR3: CASTLGGYSNQPQHF. Written as DNA, the CDR3 is TGTGCCAGTACCCTGGGAGGGTACAGCAATCAGCCCCAGCATTTT.

The count of this clone is one. DNA of the CDR3: TGTGCCAGCAGCATGGCGGGGTTGGAGGCATGGTTGGGGGAGACCCAGTACTTC. Protein: CASSMAGLEAWLGETQYF. The chain uses TRBV5-4 and TRBJ2-5; D possibly corresponds to TRBD2 (6 bases). The CDR3 spans 18 residues. Germline V lookup: CDR1 SGHNT, CDR2 YYREEE (reference sequence). Trimming pared 4 bases from V and 5 bases from J, leaving 27 bases between. Together with reference TRBV5-4 and TRBJ2-5, the CDR3 gives the full variable domain: ETGVTQSPTHLIKTRGQQVTLRCSSQSGHNTVSWYQQALGQGPQFIFQYYREEENGRGNFPPRFSGLQFPNYSSELNVNALELDDSALYLCASSMAGLEAWLGETQYFGPGTRLLVL.

The rearrangement joins TRBV5-1 to TRBJ2-3; D gene uncertain. Germline lookup yields CDR1 SGHRS and CDR2 YFSETQ. The CDR3 is made up of 15 amino acids. V was shortened by 4 bases and J by 0 bases, with 12 bases between the two germline ends. CDR3 loop: CASSPRTTSTDTQYF. CDR3 in DNA: TGCGCCAGCAGCCCTAGGACGACTAGCACAGATACGCAGTATTTT.

The chain uses TRBV3-1 (or the pseudogene TRBV3-2) and TRBJ2-1; 7 nucleotides align to TRBD1. CDR1 is LGHDT and CDR2 is YNNKEL in the germline V gene (reference sequence). The CDR3 is 12 residues long. The V and J ends lost 8 bases and 11 bases, in that order; junction bases with no gene match: 9. The CDR3 here is CASRQGVAQQFF. The CDR3, as DNA: TGTGCCAGCCGGCAGGGGGTAGCACAGCAGTTCTTC.

The chain is built from TRBV29-1 and TRBJ1-5; tentative D call: TRBD1 (5 bases). CDR1 is SQVTM and CDR2 is ANQGSEA in the germline V gene. The CDR3 extends over 14 amino acids. V lost 4 bases and J lost 2, with 12 bases in between. The CDR3 is CSVAQGFGNQPQHF. The CDR3 DNA follows: TGCAGCGTTGCGCAGGGCTTTGGCAATCAGCCCCAGCATTTT.

This chain connects TRBV12-5 to TRBJ2-7; the match to TRBD1 covers 12 bases. With V trimmed by 6 bases and J by 3 bases, 9 bases remained unmatched. CDR1 and CDR2 (germline): LGHNT, FRNRAP. The CDR3 runs to 16 residues. Here the CDR3 DNA reads TGTGCTAGTGGCCGAGACGGGACAGGGGGCCTCTACGAGCAGTACTTC. This translates into CASGRDGTGGLYEQYF.

The chain joins TRBV6-5 to TRBJ2-3, with D possibly being TRBD1 (5 bases). Trimming removed 5 bases from V and 5 bases from J, with 11 bases in between. Germline-derived CDR1 and CDR2 are MNHEY and SVGAGI. The CDR3 contains 13 residues. The CDR3 sequence: CASSSRQQDTQYF. The DNA for the CDR3 is TGTGCCAGCAGTAGCCGACAGCAAGATACGCAGTATTTT.

V gene TRBV6-4 combines with J gene TRBJ2-2, with 8 nucleotides matching TRBD2. Germline V CDR1 and CDR2: MRHNA, SNTAGT. Trimming took 4 bases from V and 0 from J; bases not matched to a gene: 1. The CDR3 is 15 residues long. This chain's CDR3 is CASSAGGANTGELFF. The CDR3 nucleotides read TGTGCCAGCAGTGCGGGGGGGGCGAACACCGGGGAGCTGTTTTTT.

V and J are TRBV6-4 and TRBJ2-2, with TRBD2 matching 10 bases. The V gene's germline CDR1 is MRHNA and CDR2 SNTAGT. Trimming at V came to 2 bases and at J to 3 bases, leaving 0 bases not matched to a gene. CDR3 length: 15 amino acids. DNA for the CDR3: TGTGCCAGCAGTGACGGACTAGCGGACACCGGGGAGCTGTTTTTT. Amino acid sequence: CASSDGLADTGELFF.